Listed here are 10 T cell receptor beta chains from one sample, sequenced in a study of somatic mutations in cytotoxic T cells in rheumatoid arthritis. Profiled with immunoSEQ multiplex PCR; TCRdb holds only in-frame clones, not every one. The sample carries about 15,000 clones, roughly four fifths recorded once. The sequenced sample was CD8+ T cells sorted from blood. Every receptor here comes from an adult with rheumatoid arthritis.

The chain couples TRBV27 to TRBJ2-3, with D perhaps TRBD1 or TRBD2 (6 bases each). Germline values: CDR1 MNHEY, CDR2 SMNVEV (reference sequence). Trimming cost V 3 bases and J 4 bases, with 17 bases left between them. The CDR3 runs 16 residues. As DNA, the CDR3 is TGTGCCAGCAGTTTTATCGAACAGGGAGGATCAGATACGCAGTATTTT. Residues: CASSFIEQGGSDTQYF.

This clone occurred once. The genes are TRBV10-1 and TRBJ2-3, with unresolved D. The CDR3 has 11 residues. Germline CDR1 WNHNN, CDR2 SYGVQD (reference sequence). V was shortened by 4 bases and J by 6 bases, with 5 bases between the two germline ends. The CDR3 sequence is CASSVLDTQYF. For the CDR3, the DNA is TGCGCCAGCAGTGTTTTGGATACGCAGTATTTT.

This clone came up a few times. This CDR3 is CASSGEKNSLNQPQHF. The CDR3 DNA sequence: TGTGCCAGCAGTGGGGAAAAGAACAGCCTCAATCAGCCCCAGCATTTT. The V gene is TRBV25-1, the J gene TRBJ1-5; no firm D call. The CDR3 spans 16 residues. V gave up 4 bases and J gave up 3 bases, with 16 bases separating them. The V gene's germline CDR1 is MGHDK and CDR2 SYGVNS.

V gene TRBV5-1 combines with J gene TRBJ2-7; D may be TRBD1 or TRBD2 (6 bases each). The CDR3 totals 15 residues. Germline CDR1 is SGHRS and CDR2 is YFSETQ. V was cut by 5 bases and J by 4 bases, with 19 bases left in between. CDR3 nucleotides: TGCGCCAGCAGTTTCGAAGGGGGGAGTTGGTACGAGCAGTACTTC. This codes for CASSFEGGSWYEQYF.

The chain combines TRBV5-3 with TRBJ2-7; TRBD2 agrees at 12 bases. TRBV5-3 is an ORF, and what it does is uncertain. The CDR3 consists of 14 residues. The V gene end was trimmed by 8 bases and the J gene end by 7 bases; junction bases not matched to a gene: 10. The CDR3 nucleotides are TGTGCCAGCAGCCTCAATGGACTAGCGGGGGAGCAGTACTTC. Residues: CASSLNGLAGEQYF.

This rearrangement joins TRBV28 to TRBJ1-5; tentatively, D is TRBD1 (5 bases). The CDR3 contains 17 residues. The germline CDR1 and CDR2 sequences are MDHEN and SYDVKM. Trimming stripped 5 bases from V and 6 bases from J, with 23 bases between. CDR3 in amino acids: CASSHPIGTLGSQPQHF. As DNA, the CDR3 is TGTGCCAGCAGTCACCCCATCGGGACTCTAGGGAGTCAGCCCCAGCATTTT.

The chain employs TRBV2 and TRBJ2-2, with 9 positions matching TRBD2. CDR3 length: 16 residues. Germline-derived CDR1 and CDR2 are SNHLY and FYNNEI. With V trimmed by 2 bases and J by 6 bases, 7 bases remained unmatched. CDR3: CASSEMASGNPGELFF. As DNA, the CDR3 is TGTGCCAGCAGTGAAATGGCTAGCGGGAATCCCGGGGAGCTGTTTTTT.

The chain uses TRBV28 and TRBJ1-2; tentatively, D is TRBD1 (5 bases). The CDR3 runs to 16 residues. V was shortened by 4 bases and J by 5 bases, with 20 bases between the two germline ends. CDR1 and CDR2 from the germline V gene are MDHEN and SYDVKM. In DNA, the CDR3 is TGTGCCAGCAGTTCTCCGATGGAAAGGGGTATTTATGGCTACACCTTC. Translated: CASSSPMERGIYGYTF.

The gene calls are TRBV27 and TRBJ2-2; D is ambiguous. The CDR3 is 14 residues long. V was trimmed by 1 base and J by 1 base, leaving 4 bases between them. Germline-derived CDR1 and CDR2 are MNHEY and SMNVEV (reference sequence). The DNA for the CDR3 is TGTGCCAGCAGTTTATTCCTGAACACCGGGGAGCTGTTTTTT. Translating it yields CASSLFLNTGELFF.

The chain recombines TRBV9 with TRBJ2-2; the D gene is possibly TRBD2 (5 bases). This CDR3 region has 16 residues. Per the germline V gene, CDR1 is SGDLS and CDR2 is YYNGEE. The V and J ends lost 4 bases and 5 bases respectively, with 18 bases between them. CDR3 sequence: CASSPHRGTGTGELFF. CDR3 in DNA: TGTGCCAGCAGCCCCCACCGGGGAACGGGGACCGGGGAGCTGTTTTTT.